This T cell receptor (beta chain) comes out of a study of beta chain features in type 1 diabetes (dated by TCRdb to the late 2010s). About the investigation overall: Patients and healthy donors did not differ in mean age, gender distribution, total cell number or subset yield. The study compared TCRB repertoires of sorted circulating CD4+ T cell subsets between recently diagnosed type 1 diabetes patients and matched healthy donors. A total of under 140,000,000 sorted cells were examined across all samples, and the number of cells per subset was strongly correlated with RNA yield. Regulatory and stem cell-like memory subsets were isolated from only 8 patients and roughly eight healthy donors, whereas naive and central memory subsets came from all 28 donors.

Each donor gave one peripheral blood draw, averaging approximately 110 mL, which was collected into heparinised tubes. A BD FACSAria II was used to sort naive, central memory, regulatory and stem cell-like memory CD4+ T cells with a panel that included CD45RO, CCR7, CD25, CD127, CD95 and CD27. A purity above 95% was achieved for all sorted populations. PBMCs were isolated immediately by Lymphoprep density gradient centrifugation and stained directly without culture. To minimize batch effects, samples were stained and sorted in pairs, one healthy donor with one patient per experiment. The CDR3 goes from the cysteine to the phenylalanine over 14 residues. Kept here is only the CDR3 DNA, which spans 42 bases and is read in frame from base 1. V gives up 1 base and J gives up 4 bases, and the segment between their germline ends measures 7 bases. The germline V gene (reference sequence) provides CDR1 LNHNV and CDR2 YYDKDF.

This clone was seen more than once but under ten times. No cognate antigen has been identified for it. Within one base of it there is no much larger clone, and no base qualities were kept. This specimen includes other DNA sequences encoding the same CDR3. Findings and caveats that apply to the study as a whole: In all four CD4+ subsets, TCRB CDR3 length was moderately but significantly shorter in type 1 diabetes patients. Because cDNA was sequenced instead of genomic DNA, activated cells with high expression could be over-represented, although the groups did not differ in activation or CD3 levels. Shorter templates might have been favored by PCR, but patient and control samples were amplified and corrected together, so both groups would have been affected equally by any skew. Because small numbers of individuals were included in the HLA sub-analyses, any influence of HLA type on TCRB rearrangement was left unresolved. At VDJ recombination sites, type 1 diabetes patients had fewer insertions and more deleted nucleotides, which implies abnormalities in thymic rearrangement. The naive, central memory and regulatory TCRB repertoires appeared to resemble one another more closely among patients than among healthy donors.

The entire amount of isolated RNA was reverse transcribed using the High Capacity cDNA Reverse Transcription Kit, so the sequenced TCRB transcripts were expressed ones. Deep immunoSEQ sequencing was performed on naive, central memory and regulatory T cell samples, with an average of roughly 4 million total reads per sample. Sorted cells were lysed in RLT buffer, and RNA was extracted using DNase-treated RNeasy Micro or Mini kits according to cell number. To prevent cross-contamination, each cell subset was processed individually, whereas patient and healthy donor samples were processed jointly. The immunoSEQ multiplex PCR was used to amplify TCRB sequences from cDNA, generating 87-bp fragments that spanned the CDR3 region. Sequencing of the amplicons was done on the Illumina HiSeq platform. The study's own analysis went as follows. PCR bias was computationally corrected using synthetic template baselines, reads within Hamming distance 2 were collapsed, and singletons that could not be merged were discarded. Reads were aligned to IMGT to assign V, D and J genes, CDR3 length, and insertions or deletions at six rearrangement sites. Within each subset, clonotype counts were normalized to sorted cell number, after which true diversity and Gini coefficients were computed with the tcR R package. Repertoire sharing was quantified using the overlap coefficient calculated on TCRB nucleotide sequences. Out-of-frame TCRB sequences from naive cells were analyzed as a proxy for the pre-selection repertoire. The table comes from immuneACCESS by way of TCRdb, which keeps in-frame sequences with V and J called. Part of the clones is missing from these tables; in studies checked, under half for an unresolved V gene and the rest for unknown reasons. V, J and clone size reflect that table, while D and trimming were determined from the DNA. The sample table records 430,000 or so clones; approximately 10% of these occur just once. The ten largest clones take up 0.046% of the sample.

The receptor was isolated from a woman younger than 30 in good health. Material for sequencing was naive CD4+ T cells from blood. What the cell subset or site label conveys for this sample: true naive CD4+ T cells. Recombination joined TRBV15 with TRBJ2-2; no confident D gene assignment can be made. Read as DNA, the sequence is TGTGCCACCAGCAGAGGTGGGGTCACCGGGGAGCTGTTTTTT. This encodes CATSRGGVTGELFF.